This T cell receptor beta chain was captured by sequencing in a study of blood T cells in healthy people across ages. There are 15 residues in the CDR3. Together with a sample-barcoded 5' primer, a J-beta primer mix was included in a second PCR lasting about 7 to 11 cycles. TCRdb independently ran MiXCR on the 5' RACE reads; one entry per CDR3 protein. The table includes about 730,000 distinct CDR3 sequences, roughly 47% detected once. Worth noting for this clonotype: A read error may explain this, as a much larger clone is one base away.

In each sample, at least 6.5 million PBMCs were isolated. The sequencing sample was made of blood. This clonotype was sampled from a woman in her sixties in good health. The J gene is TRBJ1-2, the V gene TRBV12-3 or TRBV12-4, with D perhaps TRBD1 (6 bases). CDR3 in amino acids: CARSYATGPTYGYTF. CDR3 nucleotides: TGTGCCAGAAGTTACGCCACAGGGCCTACCTATGGCTACACCTTC.